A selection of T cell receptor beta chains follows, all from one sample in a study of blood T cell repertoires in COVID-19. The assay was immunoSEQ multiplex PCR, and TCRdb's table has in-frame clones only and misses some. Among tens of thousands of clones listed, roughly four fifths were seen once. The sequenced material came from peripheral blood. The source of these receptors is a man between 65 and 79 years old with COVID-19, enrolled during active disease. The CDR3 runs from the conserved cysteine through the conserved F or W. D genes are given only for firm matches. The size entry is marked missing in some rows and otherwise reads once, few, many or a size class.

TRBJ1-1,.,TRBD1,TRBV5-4,CASSVQGTSSEAFF,TGTGCCAGCAGCGTACAGGGGACCTCTTCTGAAGCTTTCTTT
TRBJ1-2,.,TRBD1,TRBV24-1,CATSDWTGDGYTF,TGTGCCACCAGTGATTGGACAGGGGATGGCTACACCTTC
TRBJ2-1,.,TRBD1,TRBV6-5,CASSYTGQGSSNEQFF,TGTGCCAGCAGTTACACCGGACAGGGGTCTTCAAATGAGCAGTTCTTC
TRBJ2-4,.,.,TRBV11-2,CASSPTGSKNIQYF,TGTGCCAGCAGCCCCACAGGGTCCAAAAACATTCAGTACTTC
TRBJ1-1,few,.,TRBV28,CASFRERNTEAFF,TGTGCCAGCTTTAGGGAGAGAAACACTGAAGCTTTCTTT
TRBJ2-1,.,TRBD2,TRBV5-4,CASSTLAGLRNNEQFF,TGTGCCAGCAGCACCTTAGCGGGACTGAGGAACAATGAGCAGTTCTTC
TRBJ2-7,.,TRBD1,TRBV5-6,CASSQLQQGAGEQYF,TGTGCCAGCAGCCAATTGCAACAGGGGGCGGGTGAGCAGTACTTC
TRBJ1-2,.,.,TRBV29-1,CSVVGGWDYGYTF,TGCAGCGTTGTCGGGGGTTGGGACTATGGCTACACCTTC
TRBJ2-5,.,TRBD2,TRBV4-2,CASSQEVLGGKETQYF,TGTGCCAGCAGCCAAGAAGTATTGGGAGGGAAAGAGACCCAGTACTTC
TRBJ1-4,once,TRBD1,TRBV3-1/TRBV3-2,CASSAQDREKLFF,TGTGCCAGCAGCGCCCAGGACAGGGAAAAACTGTTTTTT
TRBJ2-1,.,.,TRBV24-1,CATSPAGLLPYNEQFF,TGTGCCACCAGCCCCGCGGGGCTCCTCCCCTACAATGAGCAGTTCTTC
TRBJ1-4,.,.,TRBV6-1,CASSDIAGAKLFF,TGTGCCAGCAGTGATATAGCGGGAGCAAAACTGTTTTTT
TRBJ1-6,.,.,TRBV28,CASSSSTGNSPLHF,.
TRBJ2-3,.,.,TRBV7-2,CASSKQGTITDTQYF,TGTGCCAGCAGCAAGCAGGGAACTATCACAGATACGCAGTATTTT
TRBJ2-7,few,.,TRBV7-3,CASSQGVTGEQYF,TGTGCCAGCAGCCAGGGTGTTACAGGCGAGCAGTACTTC
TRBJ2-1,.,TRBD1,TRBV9,CASSVVTGGFNEQFF,TGTGCCAGCAGCGTAGTAACAGGGGGCTTCAATGAGCAGTTCTTC
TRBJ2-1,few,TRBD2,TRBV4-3,CASSPSGSSYNEQFF,TGCGCCAGCAGCCCTAGCGGGAGCTCCTACAATGAGCAGTTCTTC
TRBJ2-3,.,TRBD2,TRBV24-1,CATSDPPRLAGTDTQYF,TGTGCCACCAGTGATCCCCCCCGACTAGCGGGGACTGATACGCAGTATTTT
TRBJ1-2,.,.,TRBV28,CASSSNRGGVYGYTF,TGTGCCAGCAGCTCTAACCGTGGAGGAGTCTATGGCTACACCTTC
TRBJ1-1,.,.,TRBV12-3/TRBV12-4,CASSPTGTEAFF,TGTGCCAGCAGCCCGACAGGAACTGAAGCTTTCTTT
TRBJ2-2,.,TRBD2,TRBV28,CASSPVGGSNTGELFF,TGTGCCAGCAGTCCGGTGGGGGGGTCGAACACCGGGGAGCTGTTTTTT
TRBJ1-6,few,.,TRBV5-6,CASSPGQTSYNSPLHF,TGTGCCAGCAGCCCAGGACAGACCTCCTATAATTCACCCCTCCACTTT
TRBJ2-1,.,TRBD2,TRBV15,CATSRDGTSGGREFF,TGTGCCACCAGCAGAGATGGGACTAGCGGAGGTCGGGAGTTCTTC
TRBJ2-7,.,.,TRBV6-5,CASSYSGNSLSYEQYF,TGTGCCAGCAGTTACTCGGGTAACAGCCTCTCCTACGAGCAGTACTTC
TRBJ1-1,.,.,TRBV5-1,CASKGGDLNTEAFF,TGCGCCAGCAAAGGTGGGGACTTGAACACTGAAGCTTTCTTT
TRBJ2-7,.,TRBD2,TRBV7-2,CASSPRLAGGRYEQYF,TGTGCCAGCAGTCCCCGACTAGCGGGAGGTCGCTACGAGCAGTACTTC
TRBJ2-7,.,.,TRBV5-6,CASSLGQASYEQYF,TGTGCCAGCAGCTTGGGACAGGCAAGCTACGAGCAGTACTTC
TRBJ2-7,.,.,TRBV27,CASSLYVGGYEQYF,TGTGCCAGCAGTTTATACGTGGGGGGCTACGAGCAGTACTTC
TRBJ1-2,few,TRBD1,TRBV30,CARTGGLDGYTF,TGTGCACGGACAGGGGGCTTGGATGGCTACACCTTC
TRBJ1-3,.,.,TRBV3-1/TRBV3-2,CASSQGFGNTIYF,TGTGCCAGCAGCCAGGGCTTTGGAAACACCATATATTTT
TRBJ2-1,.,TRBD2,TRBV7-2,CASGLAEGKNEQFF,TGTGCCAGCGGACTAGCGGAGGGGAAAAATGAGCAGTTCTTC
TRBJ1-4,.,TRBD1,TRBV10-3,CAISEGTGATNEKLFF,TGTGCCATCAGTGAGGGAACAGGGGCAACTAATGAAAAACTGTTTTTT
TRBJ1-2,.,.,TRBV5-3,CARNALRGYGYTF,TGTGCCAGAAATGCCTTACGGGGCTATGGCTACACCTTC
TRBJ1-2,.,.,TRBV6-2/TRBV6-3,CASSYWDFGYTF,TGTGCCAGCAGTTACTGGGACTTTGGCTACACCTTC
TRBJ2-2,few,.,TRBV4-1,CASSLGQTNTGELFF,TGCGCCAGCAGCCTAGGACAGACGAACACCGGGGAGCTGTTTTTT